The entry that follows covers one TCR beta chain sequence. Germline trimming cut 5 bases from V and 8 bases from J; bases unmatched to any gene: 8. The CDR3 is 15 amino acids. The V gene's germline CDR1 is LGHNA and CDR2 YSLEER. This entry belongs to a study of blood T cell repertoires in COVID-19. Generated by immunoSEQ multiplex PCR, the TCRdb table keeps only in-frame clones and is missing some. Here the sample spans a few hundred thousand clones, 84% being singletons. Sequenced input: peripheral blood. The genes are TRBV4-3 and TRBJ2-1; 11 positions agree with TRBD2. This TCR was recovered from an elderly woman with active or convalescent COVID-19. For the CDR3, the DNA is TGCGCCAGCAGCGCCGGGACTAGCGGAATCCATGAGCAGTTCTTC. It translates to CASSAGTSGIHEQFF.